This T cell receptor beta chain was profiled in a study of cytomegalovirus exposure and HLA in healthy donors (dated by TCRdb to about 2017). Background on the whole study: An earlier analysis of approximately 590 of the donors reported approximately 270 Gb of sequence data and about 100 million unique TCR beta sequences from 150 million to 200 million T cells. Roughly 310 gigabases of sequencing data and 78 million or so unique TCR sequences were included in an early release covering roughly 600 HLA-typed donors. Because of strong linkage in the cohort, five DR-DQ haplotypes were treated as single units for association and clustering. The study used immunosequencing to profile the T cell repertoires of approximately 650 subjects and linked those repertoires to cytomegalovirus serostatus. The aim of the study was to test whether cataloging public T cell receptors could identify signatures of past pathogen exposure. The later analysis used no new phenotypic data to find candidate immune exposures, relying instead on TCR beta sequences and their occurrence across donors. Of the approximately 370 genotyped donors, 75% to 85% were placed in the genetic ancestry cluster associated with self-reported Caucasian donors. The study combined high-throughput TCR immunosequencing, statistical association of individual TCRs with disease status, and machine learning to predict cytomegalovirus infection status. In a later genetic analysis, genome-wide SNP genotypes for about 60% of the 666 donors were used, and that subset was treated as a discovery cohort. A separate validation cohort of about 110 different subjects was used in addition to the roughly 700-subject first cohort. HLA typing covered class I and class II loci at four-digit resolution. Every discovery cohort repertoire had been produced on one sequencing platform. An earlier analysis of 587 of the donors used high-throughput TCR beta sequencing to judge whether each TCR beta V gene segment behaved as functional or pseudogenic. A later analysis re-examined previously published TCR beta repertoires from 610 or so donors and added high-resolution HLA genotyping to investigate patterns of TCR occurrence. Donor age, sex, ethnicity and CMV serostatus were compiled together with the repertoire data. The number of typed donors differed by locus: about 629-630 for A, B, C, DRB1 and DQB1; 522 for DQA1; around 610 for DPA1; and about 450 for DPB1. On average, around 200,000 unique TCR beta nucleotide sequences were sequenced per donor among a few hundred genotyped donors of the cohort, with roughly 19% of those sequences being non-productive. General study outcomes and caveats: The only immune exposure information available for the cohort was CMV serostatus. A further reported finding was that TCR beta sequences accurately predicted the HLA-A and HLA-B alleles for most subjects in the first cohort. Compared with the approximately 720-donor mean, donors in an Asian-associated ancestry cluster had fewer N-insertions in productive TCRs, according to a later genetic analysis. Most TCR sequences were observed very rarely across donors, whereas some public TCRs were present in many individuals. In a later analysis, HLA-associated TCR beta chains were found to be more clonally expanded and to have lower generation probabilities than equally common non-associated chains. A group of highly shared sequence variants was considered likely to be a technical artifact of the sequencing pipeline. The authors suggested that the approach could potentially be extended to other disease states and immunological phenotypes. In vitro tests confirmed that a few of the cytomegalovirus-associated TCR beta chains recognize cytomegalovirus antigens. This cohort had only TCR beta chains sequenced, and the lack of alpha or paired-chain data limited which features could be detected. When HLA alleles, especially DR and DQ, strongly co-occurred, TCR associations were difficult to assign to individual alleles. In a later analysis, the rate of TCR association differed among HLA loci, with DRB1 alleles having the most associated TCRs and HLA-C alleles having the fewest. Because some donors lacked HLA typing at each locus, the association tests relied only on the typed subset. Specific HLA alleles were associated with over 15,000 TCR beta sequences at a false discovery rate of 0.05 in a later analysis. A total of about 180 TCR beta chains were listed by the study as associated with cytomegalovirus. Around 16 rarely observed V segments, including chromosome 9 orphons, were excluded from the earlier analysis of some 590 of the donors because counts were too low. In an earlier analysis of about 550 of the donors, most TCR beta V segments were observed in productive rearrangements about 87% or about 30% of the time, broadly matching IMGT annotations. In a later analysis, several top co-occurrence clusters were reported to appear linked to parvovirus B19, influenza, CMV and Epstein-Barr virus. According to a later analysis, most CMV-associated TCR beta chains appeared to be HLA-restricted, and the HLA associations seemed to be driven largely by CMV exposure. The presence/absence analyses assumed that sequencing depth was roughly uniform across donors, and that assumption may not be true. Linkage disequilibrium might explain the correlated functional status among segregating V segments, but an unknown experimental factor could not be ruled out. V-gene and J-gene trimming of TCR beta chains was associated with a missense DCLRE1C variant in a later genetic analysis, and the association was replicated in an independent cohort. In both the original and validation cohorts, the classifier was reported to diagnose cytomegalovirus status with high specificity and sensitivity.

The cohort consisted of some 730 healthy bone marrow donors. All cohort members were sampled while nominally healthy, although unrecorded immune exposures were likely present. The donor was CMV seropositive and was included in the group of 289 seropositive cohort members. Every donor gave a peripheral blood sample, and the peripheral blood mononuclear cells from that sample were used for TCR beta sequencing. The Qiagen DNeasy Blood Extraction Kit was used to extract genomic DNA from the blood cell samples. Library creation used the immunoSEQ multiplex PCR assay. For the multiplex PCR, a mixture combining 60 forward primers for TCR Vbeta segments and 13 reverse primers for TCR Jbeta segments was used. The CDR3 region of rearranged TCR beta genes was amplified from genomic DNA by a multiplex PCR assay. The Illumina HiSeq System was used to sequence the amplified TCR beta libraries as 87-base-pair reads. Under the source paper's analysis protocol: A later analysis tallied 80 million to 95 million unique TCR beta chains across the 700 or so repertoires, and about 10 million of those chains were shared by two or more donors. Raw reads were error-corrected and collapsed into unique sequences by a nearest-neighbor algorithm in which closely related sequences were merged to remove PCR and sequencing errors. CDR3 sequences were aligned to IMGT reference sequences to assign V, D and J gene segments. For a sequence to be retained, at least a six-nucleotide match to both a V gene segment and a J gene segment was required. A rearrangement was called productive if the CDR3 had no stop codons and remained in frame with V and J, and every other rearrangement was called non-productive. CDR3 was defined by IMGT convention, running from the second conserved V-encoded cysteine to the conserved J-encoded phenylalanine. The earlier analysis of some 600 of the donors excluded sequences that lacked an unambiguous match to a single V gene segment. An earlier analysis of 587 of the donors classified V segments as functional when productive rearrangements were above 56.7% and as segregating when the standard deviation between donors was above 5%. A statistical classification framework was built to diagnose cytomegalovirus status from the catalog of TCR beta chain sequences. V and J gene assignment, in a later analysis, came from comparing TCR nucleotide sequences with IMGT/GENE-DB human TR gene sequences. In a later analysis, CDR3 sequences and most-parsimonious VDJ recombination scenarios were assigned using the TCRdist pipeline. In a later analysis, every TCR beta chain was defined by the combination of its CDR3 amino acid sequence and its V-gene family, and reads without a unique V-gene family were dropped. In a later analysis, 550 to 650 highly shared, low-generation-probability nucleotide sequences were removed to address suspected cross-contamination and a sequencing artifact. For each public chain, a later analysis derived a clonal expansion index from normalized ranks of inferred template counts within each repertoire. Generation probabilities in a later analysis came from a VDJ recombination model fitted to out-of-frame rearrangements, and those results were checked against IGoR. In a later analysis, hypergeometric tests were used to score TCR-TCR, TCR-HLA and TCR-CMV co-occurrence, with a repertoire-size bias correction applied to TCR pairs. False discovery rates were estimated in a later analysis by permuting HLA or CMV assignments 20 times. In a later analysis, co-occurring TCRs were grouped with DBSCAN, and TCRdist sequence similarity was added when clustering was performed within HLA-allele-positive subsets. For co-occurrence clustering, repertoires with fewer than 30,000 or more than 120,000 public chains were excluded, along with roughly 5 repertoires with anomalous nucleotide sharing. In TCRdb, the immuneACCESS table is reduced to in-frame sequences with V and J assigned. These tables do not hold every clone; where another copy was compared, an unresolved V gene accounts for under half, and the others remain unexplained. The DNA gave D and trimming, while V, J and clone size come from that table. The sample includes about 120,000 clones, with around 77% observed a single time. The ten largest make up less than 5.5% of the sample.

Comment on this clone: It lacks a known antigen. Base qualities were left out, and no much larger clone turns up one base away.

This receptor was obtained from a woman aged 30 to 39 in good health and CMV-seropositive. The source material was PBMCs.

At the DNA level, the sequence is TGCAGCGTTGATCTCAGGGAAGAAGCTTTCTTT. Its coded protein is CSVDLREEAFF. Recombination linked TRBV29-1 to TRBJ1-1; a tentative D call is TRBD1 (5 bases match). The CDR3 runs 11 amino acids, cysteine and phenylalanine included. The CDR3 DNA has 33 bases and is translated from base 1. CDR1 SQVTM and CDR2 ANQGSEA were looked up in the germline V gene. Cut back by 3 bases and 8 bases, the V and J ends lie 10 bases apart.